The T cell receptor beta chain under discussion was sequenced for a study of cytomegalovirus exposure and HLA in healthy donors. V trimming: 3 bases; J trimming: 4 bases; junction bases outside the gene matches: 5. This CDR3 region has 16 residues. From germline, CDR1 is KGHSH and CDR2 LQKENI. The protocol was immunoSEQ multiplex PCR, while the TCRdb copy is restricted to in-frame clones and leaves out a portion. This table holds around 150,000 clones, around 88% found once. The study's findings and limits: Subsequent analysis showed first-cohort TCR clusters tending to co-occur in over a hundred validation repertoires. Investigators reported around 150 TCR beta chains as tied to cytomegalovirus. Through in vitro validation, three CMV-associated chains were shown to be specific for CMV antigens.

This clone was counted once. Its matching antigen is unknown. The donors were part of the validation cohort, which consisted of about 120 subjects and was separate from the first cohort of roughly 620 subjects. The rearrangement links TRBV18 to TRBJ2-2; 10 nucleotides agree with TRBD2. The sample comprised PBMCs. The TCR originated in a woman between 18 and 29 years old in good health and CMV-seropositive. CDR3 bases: TGTGCCAGCTCACCCCGGCTAGCGGGGGTCACCGGGGAGCTGTTTTTT. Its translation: CASSPRLAGVTGELFF.